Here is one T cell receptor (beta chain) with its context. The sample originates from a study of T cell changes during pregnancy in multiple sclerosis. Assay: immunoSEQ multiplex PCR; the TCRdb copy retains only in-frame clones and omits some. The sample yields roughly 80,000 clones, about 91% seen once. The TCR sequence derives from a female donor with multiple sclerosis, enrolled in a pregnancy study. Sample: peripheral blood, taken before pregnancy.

CDR3 residues: CASRDTPNRQYF. The CDR3 DNA is TGTGCCAGCAGGGACACCCCAAACAGGCAGTATTTT. The chain links TRBV6-5 to TRBJ2-3, with a possible D match to TRBD1 (5 bases). Trimming took 6 bases from V and 11 from J, leaving 15 bases between them. Germline lookup yields CDR1 MNHEY and CDR2 SVGAGI. CDR3 length equals 12 residues.